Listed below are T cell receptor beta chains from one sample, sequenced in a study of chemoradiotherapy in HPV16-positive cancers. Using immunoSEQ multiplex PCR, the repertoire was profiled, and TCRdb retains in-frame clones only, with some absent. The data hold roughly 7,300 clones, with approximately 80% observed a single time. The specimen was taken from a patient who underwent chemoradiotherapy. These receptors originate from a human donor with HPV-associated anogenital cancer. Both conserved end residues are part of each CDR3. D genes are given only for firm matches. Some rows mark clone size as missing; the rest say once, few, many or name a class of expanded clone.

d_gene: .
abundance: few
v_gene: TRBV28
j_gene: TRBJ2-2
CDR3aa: CASSLTRELFF
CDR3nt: TGTGCCAGCAGTTTAACGAGGGAGCTGTTTTTT

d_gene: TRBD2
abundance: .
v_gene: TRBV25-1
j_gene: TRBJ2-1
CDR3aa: CASSDLAGGDNEQFF
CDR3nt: TGTGCCAGCAGTGACCTAGCGGGGGGTGACAATGAGCAGTTCTTC

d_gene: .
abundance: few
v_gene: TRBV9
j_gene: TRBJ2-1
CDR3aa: CASSRRGRTDEQFF
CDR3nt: TGTGCCAGCAGCCGCCGGGGGAGAACGGATGAGCAGTTCTTC

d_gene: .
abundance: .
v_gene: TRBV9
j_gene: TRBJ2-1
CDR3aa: CASSAGSTYNEQFF
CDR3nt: TGTGCCAGCAGCGCCGGGTCCACCTACAATGAGCAGTTCTTC

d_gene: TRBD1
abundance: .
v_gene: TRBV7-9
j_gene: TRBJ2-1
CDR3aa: CASSLVGQGDNEQFF
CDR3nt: TGTGCCAGCAGCTTAGTAGGGCAGGGGGACAATGAGCAGTTCTTC

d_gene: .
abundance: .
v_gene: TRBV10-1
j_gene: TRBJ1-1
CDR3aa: CASSEGGMSTEAFF
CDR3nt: TGCGCCAGCAGTGAGGGAGGGATGAGCACTGAAGCTTTCTTT

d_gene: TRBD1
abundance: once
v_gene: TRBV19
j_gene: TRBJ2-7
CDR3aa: CASSISGTGEHEQYF
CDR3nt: TGTGCCAGTAGTATTAGCGGGACAGGGGAGCACGAGCAGTACTTC

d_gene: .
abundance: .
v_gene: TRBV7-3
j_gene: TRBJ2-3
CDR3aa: CASSLPGTDTQYF
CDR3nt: TGTGCCAGCAGCTTACCAGGCACAGATACGCAGTATTTT

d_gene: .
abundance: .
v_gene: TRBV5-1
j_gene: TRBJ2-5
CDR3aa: CASSLANRGGRETQYF
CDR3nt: TGCGCCAGCAGCTTGGCCAATAGGGGAGGTCGGGAGACCCAGTACTTC

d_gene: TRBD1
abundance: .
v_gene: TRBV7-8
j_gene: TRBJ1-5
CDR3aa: CASSMTGYQPQHF
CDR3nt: TGTGCCAGCAGCATGACAGGGTATCAGCCCCAGCATTTT

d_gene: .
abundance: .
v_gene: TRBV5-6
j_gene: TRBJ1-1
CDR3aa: CASSGDGRTEAFF
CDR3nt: TGTGCCAGCAGCGGGGACGGCCGGACTGAAGCTTTCTTT

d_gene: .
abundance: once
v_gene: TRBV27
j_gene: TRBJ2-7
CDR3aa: CASSPHNSPYEQYF
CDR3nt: TGTGCCAGCAGTCCACACAATTCTCCCTACGAGCAGTACTTC

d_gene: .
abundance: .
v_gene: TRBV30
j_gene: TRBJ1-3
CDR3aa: CAWSGFIGPDTIYF
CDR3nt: TGTGCCTGGAGTGGCTTCATAGGCCCCGACACCATATATTTT

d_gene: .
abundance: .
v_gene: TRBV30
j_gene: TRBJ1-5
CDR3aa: CAWTTSWGQPQHF
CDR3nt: TGTGCCTGGACCACTTCATGGGGCCAGCCCCAGCATTTT

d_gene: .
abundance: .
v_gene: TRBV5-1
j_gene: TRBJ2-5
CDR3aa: CASRTGVAQETQYF
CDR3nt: TGCGCCAGCAGAACGGGGGTGGCCCAAGAGACCCAGTACTTC

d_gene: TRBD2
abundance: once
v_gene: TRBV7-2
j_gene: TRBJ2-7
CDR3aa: CASSSPLAGGPWEQYF
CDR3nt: TGTGCCAGCAGCTCCCCACTAGCGGGAGGCCCTTGGGAGCAGTACTTC

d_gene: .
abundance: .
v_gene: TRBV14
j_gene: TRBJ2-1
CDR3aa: CASSLYNEQFF
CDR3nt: TGTGCCAGCAGCCTTTACAATGAGCAGTTCTTC

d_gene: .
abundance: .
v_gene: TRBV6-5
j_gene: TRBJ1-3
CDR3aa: CASSYSGGMSSGTIYF
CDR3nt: TGTGCCAGCAGTTACTCGGGAGGAATGTCTAGCGGCACCATATATTTT

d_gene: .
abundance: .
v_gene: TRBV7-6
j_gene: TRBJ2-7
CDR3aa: CASSLNGVAYEQYF
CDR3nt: TGTGCCAGCAGCTTAAATGGGGTGGCCTACGAGCAGTACTTC

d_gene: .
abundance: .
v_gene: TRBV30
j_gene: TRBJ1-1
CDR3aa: CAWSVERGTEAFF
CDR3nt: TGTGCCTGGAGTGTTGAGAGGGGCACTGAAGCTTTCTTT

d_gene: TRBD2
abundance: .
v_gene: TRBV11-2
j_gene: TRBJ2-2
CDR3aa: CASSWGTSGTGELFF
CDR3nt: TGTGCCAGCAGCTGGGGGACTAGCGGCACCGGGGAGCTGTTTTTT

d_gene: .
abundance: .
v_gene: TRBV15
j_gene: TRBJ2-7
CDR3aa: CATSRVQAFSYEQYF
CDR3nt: TGTGCCACCAGCAGAGTCCAGGCCTTCTCCTACGAGCAGTACTTC

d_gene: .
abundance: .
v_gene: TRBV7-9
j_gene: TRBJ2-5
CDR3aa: CASSPKFRIGETQYF
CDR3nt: TGTGCCAGCAGCCCCAAATTCCGGATAGGGGAGACCCAGTACTTC

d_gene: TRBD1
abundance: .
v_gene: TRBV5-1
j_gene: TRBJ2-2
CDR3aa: CASSSDRGRGGELFF
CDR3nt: TGCGCCAGCAGCTCGGACAGGGGGCGAGGCGGGGAGCTGTTTTTT

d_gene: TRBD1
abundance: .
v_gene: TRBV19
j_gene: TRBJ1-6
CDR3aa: CASSSQGDNNSPLHF
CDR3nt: TGTGCCAGTAGTTCGCAGGGGGATAATAATTCACCCCTCCACTTT

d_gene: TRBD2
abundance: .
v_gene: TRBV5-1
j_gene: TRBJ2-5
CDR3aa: CASSGGGDLETQYF
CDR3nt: TGCGCCAGCTCGGGCGGGGGGGACTTGGAGACCCAGTACTTC

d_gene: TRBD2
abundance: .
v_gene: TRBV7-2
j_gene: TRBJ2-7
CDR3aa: CASSSASGYEQYF
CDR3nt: TGTGCCAGCAGCTCGGCTAGCGGGTACGAGCAGTACTTC

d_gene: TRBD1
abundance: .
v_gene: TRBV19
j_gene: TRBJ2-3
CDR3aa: CASRDRGRGTDTQYF
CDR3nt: TGTGCCAGTAGAGACAGGGGGCGGGGCACAGATACGCAGTATTTT

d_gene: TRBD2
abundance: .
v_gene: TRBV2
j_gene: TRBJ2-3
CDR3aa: CASSEFGGGSTDTQYF
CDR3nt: TGTGCCAGCAGTGAATTCGGGGGGGGTAGCACAGATACGCAGTATTTT

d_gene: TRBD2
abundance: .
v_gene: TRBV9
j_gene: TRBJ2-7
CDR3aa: CASSIGTSGSYEQYF
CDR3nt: TGTGCCAGCAGCATTGGGACTAGCGGGAGCTACGAGCAGTACTTC

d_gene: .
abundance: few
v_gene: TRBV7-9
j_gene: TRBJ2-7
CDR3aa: CASSGQTDEQYF
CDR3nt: TGTGCCAGCAGCGGACAGACCGACGAGCAGTACTTC

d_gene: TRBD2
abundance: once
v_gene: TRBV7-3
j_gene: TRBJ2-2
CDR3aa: CASSLTSPRTGELFF
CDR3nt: TGTGCCAGCAGCCTGACTAGCCCGAGGACCGGGGAGCTGTTTTTT

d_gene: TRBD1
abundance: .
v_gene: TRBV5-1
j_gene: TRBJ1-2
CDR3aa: CASSLEGTGVYGYTF
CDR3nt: TGCGCCAGCAGCTTGGAAGGGACAGGGGTTTATGGCTACACCTTC

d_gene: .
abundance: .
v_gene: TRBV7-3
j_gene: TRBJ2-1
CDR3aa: CASSGVGATYNEQFF
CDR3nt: TGTGCCAGCAGTGGGGTTGGGGCGACTTACAATGAGCAGTTCTTC

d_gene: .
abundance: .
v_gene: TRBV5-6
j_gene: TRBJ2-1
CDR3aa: CASGETGSTNEQFF
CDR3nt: TGTGCCAGCGGTGAGACAGGTAGTACGAATGAGCAGTTCTTC

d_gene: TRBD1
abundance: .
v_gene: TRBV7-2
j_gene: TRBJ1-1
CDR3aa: CASSGQGPGTEAFF
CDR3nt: TGTGCCAGCAGCGGACAGGGGCCTGGCACTGAAGCTTTCTTT

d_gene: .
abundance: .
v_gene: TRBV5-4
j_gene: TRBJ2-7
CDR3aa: CASSTQGVPYEQYF
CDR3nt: TGTGCCAGCAGTACTCAGGGTGTGCCCTACGAGCAGTACTTC

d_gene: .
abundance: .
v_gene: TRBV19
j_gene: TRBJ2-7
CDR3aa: CASSTQGKNEQYF
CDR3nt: TGTGCCAGTAGTACCCAGGGGAAAAACGAGCAGTACTTC

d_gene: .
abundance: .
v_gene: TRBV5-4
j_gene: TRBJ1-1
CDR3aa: CASSIPGSGMRNTEAFF
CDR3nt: TGTGCCAGCAGCATCCCCGGGTCAGGAATGAGGAACACTGAAGCTTTCTTT

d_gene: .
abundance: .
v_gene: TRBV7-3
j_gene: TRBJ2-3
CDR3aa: CASSIGGGADTQYF
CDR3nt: TGTGCCAGCAGTATCGGGGGCGGGGCAGATACGCAGTATTTT

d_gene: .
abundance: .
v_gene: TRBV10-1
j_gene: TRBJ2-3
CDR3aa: CASSEVLHTDTQYF
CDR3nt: TGCGCCAGCAGTGAAGTCCTCCACACAGATACGCAGTATTTT

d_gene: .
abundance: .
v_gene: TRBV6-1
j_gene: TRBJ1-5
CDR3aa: CASTGIPNQPQHF
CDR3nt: TGTGCCAGTACAGGGATCCCCAATCAGCCCCAGCATTTT

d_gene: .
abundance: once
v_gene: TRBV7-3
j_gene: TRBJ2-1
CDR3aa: CASSALGDYNEQFF
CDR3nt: TGTGCCAGCAGCGCCCTCGGTGATTACAATGAGCAGTTCTTC

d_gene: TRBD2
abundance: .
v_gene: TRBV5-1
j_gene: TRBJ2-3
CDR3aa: CASSLGGTRGADTQYF
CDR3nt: TGCGCCAGCAGCTTGGGTGGGACTAGGGGAGCAGATACGCAGTATTTT

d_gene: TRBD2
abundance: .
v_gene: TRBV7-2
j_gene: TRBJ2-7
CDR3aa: CASSSRLADSYEQYF
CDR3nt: TGTGCCAGCAGCTCTAGACTAGCGGATTCCTACGAGCAGTACTTC

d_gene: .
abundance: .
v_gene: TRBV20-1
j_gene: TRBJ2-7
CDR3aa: CSAGKSYEQYF
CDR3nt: TGCAGTGCTGGCAAGTCCTACGAGCAGTACTTC

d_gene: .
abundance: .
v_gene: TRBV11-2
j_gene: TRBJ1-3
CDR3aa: CASSLGQGSNTIYF
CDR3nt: TGTGCCAGCAGCTTAGGGCAGGGAAGCAACACCATATATTTT

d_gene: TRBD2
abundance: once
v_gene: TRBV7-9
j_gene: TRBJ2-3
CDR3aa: CASSPWVSGDTDTQYF
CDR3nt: TGTGCCAGCAGCCCCTGGGTTAGCGGGGACACAGATACGCAGTATTTT

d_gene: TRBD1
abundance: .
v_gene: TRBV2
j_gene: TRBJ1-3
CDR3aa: CAIRGGDSGNTIYF
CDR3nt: TGTGCCATCCGAGGGGGCGACTCTGGAAACACCATATATTTT

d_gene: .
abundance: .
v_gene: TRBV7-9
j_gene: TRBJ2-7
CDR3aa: CASRWGSSYEQYF
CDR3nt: TGTGCCAGCAGGTGGGGGTCCTCCTACGAGCAGTACTTC

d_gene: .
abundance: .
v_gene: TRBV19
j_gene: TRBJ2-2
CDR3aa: CASSEYTGELFF
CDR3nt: TGTGCCAGTAGTGAATACACCGGGGAGCTGTTTTTT

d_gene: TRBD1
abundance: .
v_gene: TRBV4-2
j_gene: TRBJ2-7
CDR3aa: CASSHDRAAPYEQYF
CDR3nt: TGTGCCAGCAGCCACGACAGGGCCGCACCCTACGAGCAGTACTTC

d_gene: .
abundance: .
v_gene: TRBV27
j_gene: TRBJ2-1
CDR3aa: CVAARLREQFF
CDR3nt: TGTGTCGCGGCCCGACTGCGGGAGCAGTTCTTC

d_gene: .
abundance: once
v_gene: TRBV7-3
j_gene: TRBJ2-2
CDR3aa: CASSPLGTGTGELFF
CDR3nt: TGTGCCAGCAGCCCGTTGGGAACGGGGACCGGGGAGCTGTTTTTT

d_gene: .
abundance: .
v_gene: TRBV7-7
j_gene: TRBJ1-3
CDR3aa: CASSLGQHSGNTIYF
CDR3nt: TGTGCCAGCAGCTTGGGACAACACTCTGGAAACACCATATATTTT

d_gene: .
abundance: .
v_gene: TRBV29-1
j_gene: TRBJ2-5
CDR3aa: CSVDLHAGSQETQYF
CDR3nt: TGCAGCGTTGATCTTCACGCGGGGTCCCAAGAGACCCAGTACTTC

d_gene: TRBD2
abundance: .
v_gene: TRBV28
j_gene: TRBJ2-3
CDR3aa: CATRTSGIGTDTQYF
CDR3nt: TGTGCCACCCGGACTAGCGGGATTGGCACAGATACGCAGTATTTT